The 13 T cell receptor beta chains given below trace back to one sample, sequenced in a study of tumor-infiltrating lymphocytes in primary liver carcinoma (dated by TCRdb to about 2017). Sequencing was performed on an Illumina HiSeq 2500. Starting from around 520 ng total RNA, TCRbeta-specific cDNA was produced by reverse transcription with a constant-region primer and ProtoScript II reverse transcriptase. Three nested multiplex PCR rounds, following a slightly modified ARM-PCR procedure, were used to build the TCRbeta libraries. Each of the first two PCR rounds ran for about 10 cycles and used multiplex TRBV1-TRBV30 forward primers together with a Cbeta reverse primer. The public reads were reprocessed in TCRdb via fastp at Q25 and MiXCR, keeping in-frame beta chains. Rows merge per CDR3 protein into single entries with the most common DNA and genes. The sample table holds about 310,000 distinct CDR3 sequences, of which 55% to 65% were seen once. In total, the top ten clones hold 9% of the sample.

Blood RNA was extracted from unsorted whole blood with TRIzol reagent; germline DNA came from the DNeasy Blood & Tissue kit. The sequenced material came from peripheral blood. Receptors were obtained from a man in his forties or fifties with primary liver carcinoma and hepatitis B virus infection.

As concerns this clonotype: At one boundary the junction diverges from the germline segment, which might be a read error. The J gene is TRBJ2-7, the V gene TRBV11-2, with D perhaps assigned TRBD1 or TRBD2 (6 bases each). The CDR3 totals 17 residues. CDR1 and CDR2 (germline): SGHAT, FQNNGV. The CDR3 sequence is CASSFAPRRDTSCEQYF. The CDR3 coding sequence is TGTGCCAGCAGCTTTGCCCCCAGGAGGGACACTTCCTGCGAGCAGTACTTC.

This sequence joins TRBV5-4 and TRBJ2-2; the D is unclear. The V end was cut by 4 bases, the J end by 6 bases, with 16 bases between. CDR1 and CDR2 (germline): SGHNT, YYREEE (reference sequence). CDR3 length equals 15 residues. CDR3 in amino acids: CASSPEQLAPGELFF. The CDR3 nucleotides read TGTGCCAGCAGCCCGGAGCAGTTGGCCCCCGGGGAGCTGTTTTTT.

Concerning this clonotype itself: A much larger clone differs by one base, so this may be a read error. V usage is TRBV6-5 and J usage is TRBJ1-1; D call uncertain. Germline-derived CDR1 and CDR2 are MNHEY and SVGAGI. V lost 4 bases to trimming and J lost 2 bases, with 17 bases between them. The CDR3 covers 16 residues. This CDR3 is CASSCDATMGNTEAFF. CDR3 DNA: TGTGCCAGCAGTTGCGATGCGACTATGGGTAACACTGAAGCTTTCTTT.

As for this clonotype: Its ends do not fully match the called genes, so a read error is possible. The V call is TRBV6-1, the J call TRBJ1-5; D uncertain. Germline V gives CDR1 MNHNS, CDR2 SASEGT. The CDR3 has 14 residues. The CDR3 reads CATSEVGWNQPQHF. The CDR3 region has the DNA TGTGCCACCAGTGAAGTCGGGTGGAATCAGCCCCAGCATTTT.

The V and J genes are TRBV14 and TRBJ2-3; D is possibly TRBD2 (5 bases). Trimming removed 0 bases from V and 2 bases from J, with 12 bases in between. CDR3 length: 16 amino acids. The germline V gene has CDR1 SGHDN and CDR2 FVKESK. CDR3 in DNA: TGTGCCAGCAGCCAAGATTCAGGACTCAACACAGATACGCAGTATTTT. This sequence encodes CASSQDSGLNTDTQYF.

As to this clonotype: It is likely a read error, because the conserved phenylalanine at the end of the CDR3 is missing. This chain joins TRBV29-1 and TRBJ1-1, with D unresolved. This CDR3 region has 14 residues. CDR1 and CDR2 (germline): SQVTM, ANQGSEA. CDR3 coding DNA: TGCAGCGTTGGGCTCAGGCCGAGCAACATTGAAGCTTTCTCT. Its translation is CSVGLRPSNIEAFS.

Comment on this clonotype: The germline gene is not matched at one end of the junction; a read error may be the cause. V usage is TRBV11-2 and J usage is TRBJ2-7; possibly TRBD2 for D (5 bases). Germline values: CDR1 SGHAT, CDR2 FQNNGV. The CDR3 covers 15 residues. CDR3 sequence: CASGLSSGITYEQYF. CDR3 DNA: TGTGCCAGCGGCTTATCCTCGGGGATTACCTACGAGCAGTACTTC. The variable domain in full, completed from reference TRBV11-2 and TRBJ2-7, reads EAGVAQSPRYKIIEKRQSVAFWCNPISGHATLYWYQQILGQGPKLLIQFQNNGVVDDSQLPKDRFSAERLKGVDSTLKIQPAKLEDSAVYLCASGLSSGITYEQYFGPGTRLTVT.

The count of this clonotype is one. The V gene is TRBV28, the J gene TRBJ2-2, with TRBD1 identical over 8 bases. The CDR3 totals 14 residues. V lost 6 bases to trimming and J lost 6 bases; unmatched junction nucleotides: 6. Germline CDR1 MDHEN, CDR2 SYDVKM. The CDR3, as DNA: TGTGCCAGCAGCGGACAGGGATTTGCCGGGGAGCTGTTTTTT. Translated, it gives CASSGQGFAGELFF.

A few counts support this clonotype. The V call is TRBV5-1, the J call TRBJ2-5, with 14 bases fitting TRBD2. CDR1 is SGHRS and CDR2 is YFSETQ in the germline V gene. The CDR3 runs 16 residues. The V segment lost 0 bases and the J segment 4 bases; nucleotides outside the gene matches: 2. The CDR3 is CASSLGGLAGGETQYF. Written as DNA, the CDR3 is TGCGCCAGCAGCTTGGGTGGACTAGCGGGAGGAGAGACCCAGTACTTC. Filled out from reference TRBV5-1 and TRBJ2-5, the complete variable domain reads KAGVTQTPRYLIKTRGQQVTLSCSPISGHRSVSWYQQTPGQGLQFLFEYFSETQRNKGNFPGRFSGRQFSNSRSEMNVSTLELGDSALYLCASSLGGLAGGETQYFGPGTRLLVL.

V and J are TRBV5-1 and TRBJ1-6, with TRBD1 as a possible D gene (5 bases). This CDR3 is built from 15 residues. V was clipped by 6 bases and J by 10 bases, with 20 bases between them. CDR1 SGHRS and CDR2 YFSETQ come from the germline V gene. Written as DNA, the CDR3 is TGCGCCAGCACCCTACCCAGGCAGGGACGGTCACCCCTCCACTTT. This encodes CASTLPRQGRSPLHF.

Worth noting for this clonotype: The conserved final phenylalanine or tryptophan is absent from the CDR3, which likely points to a read error. The chain recombines TRBV29-1 with TRBJ2-5; TRBD1 matches at 8 bases. The CDR3 runs to 13 residues. Germline V CDR1 and CDR2: SQVTM, ANQGSEA. V lost 5 bases, J lost 5 bases, and 7 bases stayed unmatched. The DNA of the CDR3 is TGCAGCGTTACTCAGGGGGCTGGCGAGACCCAGTACTTA. It specifies CSVTQGAGETQYL.

Comment on this clonotype: This may be a read error, as it is one base from a much larger clone. This chain connects TRBV4-3 to TRBJ1-6, with a weak D call TRBD1 (5 bases). Germline V CDR1 and CDR2: LGHNA, YSLEER. This CDR3 has 14 amino acids. V was shortened by 4 bases and J by 8 bases, with 12 bases between the two germline ends. CDR3: CASSPLAGDSPLHF. The DNA of the CDR3 is TGCGCCAGCAGCCCCCTCGCGGGGGATTCACCCCTCCACTTT.

As for this clonotype: A read error may be the cause here, since a much bigger clone is one base away. The rearrangement joins TRBV5-6 to TRBJ2-5; D gene ambiguous. Germline V gene lookup returns CDR1 SGHDT and CDR2 YYEEEE. V lost 6 bases and J lost 5, with 11 bases in between. The CDR3 totals 12 residues. CDR3 sequence: CASNPYHETQYF. The CDR3 DNA follows: TGTGCCAGCAACCCCTATCACGAGACCCAGTACTTC.